This TCR beta chain is from a study of blood T cell repertoires in COVID-19. V lost 4 bases and J lost 6; bases outside the gene matches: 6. CDR1 is MNHEY, CDR2 SVGAGI, per germline. This CDR3 contains 14 residues. Using immunoSEQ multiplex PCR, the repertoire was profiled, and TCRdb retains in-frame clones only, with some absent. Here the sample spans about 210,000 clones, 70% to 90% being singletons. The TCR comes from a woman between 45 and 60 years old with active or convalescent COVID-19. Sequencing was done on a sample of peripheral blood. The chain recombines TRBV6-5 with TRBJ1-2; 9 bases map to TRBD1. CDR3 residues: CASSSGTGWDGYTF. CDR3 coding DNA: TGTGCCAGCAGTTCCGGGACAGGGTGGGATGGCTACACCTTC.